This entry is about one T cell receptor (beta chain). What it recognizes is unknown. Random hexamers served to reverse transcribe about 0.5 to 1 ug RNA. Via MiXCR, TCRdb re-called the immunoSEQ multiplex PCR reads, giving one row per CDR3 protein. The sample lists approximately 190,000 distinct CDR3 sequences, 90% to 97% seen once, with around 0.1% in the top ten. This sample is drawn from a study of CD8 T cells in Susac syndrome. With 4 bases clipped from V and 0 bases from J, the junction kept 10 bases outside the gene matches. The CDR3 runs 18 residues. The germline CDR1 and CDR2 sequences are SGDLS and YYNGEE. Study-wide results and limits: The CD4+ T cell repertoires of Susac syndrome were found to show no clonal expansion.

This clonotype was obtained from a human donor with Susac syndrome. The specimen sequenced was CD4+ T cells from PBMCs. The J gene is TRBJ1-6, the V gene TRBV9, with 7 bases aligning to TRBD1. CDR3 sequence (DNA): TGTGCCAGCAGCTCCAGGGGGGGCCTCAGCTCCTATAATTCACCCCTCCACTTT. Encoded protein: CASSSRGGLSSYNSPLHF.